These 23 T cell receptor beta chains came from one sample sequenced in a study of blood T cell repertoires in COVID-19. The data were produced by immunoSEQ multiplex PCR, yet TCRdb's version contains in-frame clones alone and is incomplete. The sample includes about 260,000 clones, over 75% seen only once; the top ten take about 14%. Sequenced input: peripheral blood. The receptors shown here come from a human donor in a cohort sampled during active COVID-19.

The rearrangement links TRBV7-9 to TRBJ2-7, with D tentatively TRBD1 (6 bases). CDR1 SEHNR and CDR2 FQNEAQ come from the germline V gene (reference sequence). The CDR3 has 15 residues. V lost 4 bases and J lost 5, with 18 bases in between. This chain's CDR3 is CASSSLHSGVHEQYF. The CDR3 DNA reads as TGTGCCAGCAGCTCCCTCCACTCAGGGGTTCACGAGCAGTACTTC.

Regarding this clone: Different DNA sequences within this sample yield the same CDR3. CDR3 loop: CASSLSLNTEAFF. The CDR3 nucleotides read TGTGCCAGCAGCCTGTCATTGAACACTGAAGCTTTCTTT. The chain couples TRBV14 to TRBJ1-1, with no clear D. Germline assignment: CDR1 SGHDN and CDR2 FVKESK. Trimming took 4 bases from V and 0 from J, leaving 6 bases between them. The CDR3 is 13 residues long.

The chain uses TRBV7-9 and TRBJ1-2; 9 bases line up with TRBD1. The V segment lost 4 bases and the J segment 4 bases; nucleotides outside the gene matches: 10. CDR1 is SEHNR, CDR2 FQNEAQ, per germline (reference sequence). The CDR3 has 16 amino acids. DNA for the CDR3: TGTGCCAGCAGCTCGATGAGGGGGACAGGGAGCTATGGCTACACCTTC. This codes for CASSSMRGTGSYGYTF.

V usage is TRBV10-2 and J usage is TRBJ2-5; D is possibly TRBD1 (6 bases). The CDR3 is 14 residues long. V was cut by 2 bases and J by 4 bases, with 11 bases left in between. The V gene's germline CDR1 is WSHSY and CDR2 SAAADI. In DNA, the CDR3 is TGCGCCAGCAGTGAGAGGGGGACCCCAGAGACCCAGTACTTC. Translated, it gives CASSERGTPETQYF.

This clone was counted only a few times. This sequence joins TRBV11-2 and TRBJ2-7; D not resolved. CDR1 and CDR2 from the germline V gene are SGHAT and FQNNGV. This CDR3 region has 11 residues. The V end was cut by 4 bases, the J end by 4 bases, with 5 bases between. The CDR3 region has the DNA TGTGCCAGCAGCTCCGTGTACGAGCAGTACTTC. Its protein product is CASSSVYEQYF.

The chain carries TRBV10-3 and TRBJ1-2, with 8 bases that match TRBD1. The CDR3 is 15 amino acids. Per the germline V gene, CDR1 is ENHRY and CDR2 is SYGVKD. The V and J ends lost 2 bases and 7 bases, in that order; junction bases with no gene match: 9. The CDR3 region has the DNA TGTGCCATCAGTGAGCCAACCCAGGGGGCGTTTGGCTACACCTTC. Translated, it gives CAISEPTQGAFGYTF.

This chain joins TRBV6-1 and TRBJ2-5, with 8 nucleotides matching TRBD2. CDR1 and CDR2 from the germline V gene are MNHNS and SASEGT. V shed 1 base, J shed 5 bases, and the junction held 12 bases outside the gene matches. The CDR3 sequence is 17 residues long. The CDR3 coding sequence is TGTGCCAGCAGTGAAGGGGCGTTCGGGAGGGCCCAGGAGACCCAGTACTTC. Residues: CASSEGAFGRAQETQYF.

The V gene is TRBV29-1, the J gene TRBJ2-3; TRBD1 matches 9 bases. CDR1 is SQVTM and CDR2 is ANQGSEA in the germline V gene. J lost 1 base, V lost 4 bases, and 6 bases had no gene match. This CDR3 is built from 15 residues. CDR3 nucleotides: TGCAGCGTTGCGCAGACAGGGGGGGGCACAGATACGCAGTATTTT. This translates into CSVAQTGGGTDTQYF.

CDR3 nucleotide sequence: TGTGCCACCAGCGACGGACAGGGACCCAGCACAGATACGCAGTATTTT. Its protein product is CATSDGQGPSTDTQYF. This chain links TRBV24-1 with TRBJ2-3, with TRBD1 identical over 8 bases. The CDR3 totals 16 residues. The V segment lost 7 bases and the J segment 0 bases; nucleotides outside the gene matches: 8. Germline V gene lookup returns CDR1 KGHDR and CDR2 SFDVKD.

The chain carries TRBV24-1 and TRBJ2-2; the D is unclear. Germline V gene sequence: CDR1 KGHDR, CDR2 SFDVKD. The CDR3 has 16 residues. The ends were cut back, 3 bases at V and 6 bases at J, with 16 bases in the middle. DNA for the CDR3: TGTGCCACCAGTGATCCTACTAAGCCGGCTCCCGGGGAGCTGTTTTTT. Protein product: CATSDPTKPAPGELFF.

For the CDR3, the DNA is TGTGCCAGTACTTCAGAGGGGAGGATTAGCAATCAGCCCCAGCATTTT. This sequence encodes CASTSEGRISNQPQHF. This chain links TRBV19 with TRBJ1-5; maybe TRBD1 (5 bases). CDR1 and CDR2 from the germline V gene are LNHDA and SQIVND (reference sequence). Trimming took off 7 bases at V and 0 bases at J, with 16 bases between the two ends. The CDR3 runs to 16 residues.

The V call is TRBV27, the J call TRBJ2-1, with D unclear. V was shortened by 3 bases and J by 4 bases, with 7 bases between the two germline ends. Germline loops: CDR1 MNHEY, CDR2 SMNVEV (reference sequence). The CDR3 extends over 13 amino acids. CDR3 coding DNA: TGTGCCAGCAGTTTTGCGGCTTACAATGAGCAGTTCTTC. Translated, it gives CASSFAAYNEQFF.

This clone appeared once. Written as DNA, the CDR3 is TGTGCCAGCAGCCGGGACAGTATAAATGAAAAACTGTTTTTT. Protein: CASSRDSINEKLFF. The gene calls are TRBV6-5 and TRBJ1-4; TRBD1 agrees at 7 bases. The CDR3 loop spans 14 amino acids. The germline CDR1 and CDR2 sequences are MNHEY and SVGAGI. The ends lost 6 bases at V and 5 bases at J; junction bases unmatched: 6.

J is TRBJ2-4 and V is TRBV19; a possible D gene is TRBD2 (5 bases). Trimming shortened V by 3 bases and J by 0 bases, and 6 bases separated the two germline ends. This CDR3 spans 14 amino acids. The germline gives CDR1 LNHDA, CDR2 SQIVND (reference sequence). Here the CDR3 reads CASSMRAAKNIQYF. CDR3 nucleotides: TGTGCCAGTAGTATGCGGGCAGCCAAAAACATTCAGTACTTC.

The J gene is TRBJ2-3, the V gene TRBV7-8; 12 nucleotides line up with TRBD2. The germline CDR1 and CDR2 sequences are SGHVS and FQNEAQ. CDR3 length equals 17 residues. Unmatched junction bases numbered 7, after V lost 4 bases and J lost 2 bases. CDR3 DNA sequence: TGTGCCAGCAGCTCAAGGACTAGCGGGATCTACACAGATACGCAGTATTTT. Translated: CASSSRTSGIYTDTQYF.

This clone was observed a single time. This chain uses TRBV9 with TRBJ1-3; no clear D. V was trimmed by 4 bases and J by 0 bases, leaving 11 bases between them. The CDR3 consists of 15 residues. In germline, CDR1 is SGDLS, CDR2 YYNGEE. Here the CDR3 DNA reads TGTGCCAGCAGCCCATACGGTCCCTCTGGAAACACCATATATTTT. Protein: CASSPYGPSGNTIYF.

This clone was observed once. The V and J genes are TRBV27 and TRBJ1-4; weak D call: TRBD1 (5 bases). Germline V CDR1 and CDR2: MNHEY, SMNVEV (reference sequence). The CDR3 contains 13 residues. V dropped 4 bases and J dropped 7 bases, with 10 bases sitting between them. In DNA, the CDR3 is TGTGCCAGCAGTTCTGGGGGGACTGAAAAACTGTTTTTT. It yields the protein CASSSGGTEKLFF. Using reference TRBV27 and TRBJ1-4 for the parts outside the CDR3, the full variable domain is EAQVTQNPRYLITVTGKKLTVTCSQNMNHEYMSWYRQDPGLGLRQIYYSMNVEVTDKGDVPEGYKVSRKEKRNFPLILESPSPNQTSLYFCASSSGGTEKLFFGSGTQLSVL.

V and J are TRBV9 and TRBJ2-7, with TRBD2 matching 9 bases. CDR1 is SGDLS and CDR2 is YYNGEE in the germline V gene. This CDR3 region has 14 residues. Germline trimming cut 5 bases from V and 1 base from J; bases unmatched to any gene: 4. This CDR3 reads CASSLTSGSYEQYF. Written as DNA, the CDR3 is TGTGCCAGCAGTCTGACTAGCGGTTCCTACGAGCAGTACTTC.

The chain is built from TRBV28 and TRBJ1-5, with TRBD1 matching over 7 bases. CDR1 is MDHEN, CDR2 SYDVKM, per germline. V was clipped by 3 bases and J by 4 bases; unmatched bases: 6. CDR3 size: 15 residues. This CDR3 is CASSLTGTGNQPQHF. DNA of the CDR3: TGTGCCAGCAGTTTGACAGGGACGGGGAATCAGCCCCAGCATTTT.

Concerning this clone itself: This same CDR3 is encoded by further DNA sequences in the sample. DNA of the CDR3: TGTGCCAGTAGGGGACAGCCTAACTATGGCTACACCTTC. It is translated as CASRGQPNYGYTF. This sequence joins TRBV19 and TRBJ1-2; 7 bases are a match to TRBD1. The length of the CDR3 is 13 residues. Germline V CDR1 and CDR2: LNHDA, SQIVND (reference sequence). J was trimmed by 0 bases and V by 6 bases; bases with no gene match: 1. The full variable domain, rest sourced from reference TRBV19 and TRBJ1-2, is DGGITQSPKYLFRKEGQNVTLSCEQNLNHDAMYWYRQDPGQGLRLIYYSQIVNDFQKGDIAEGYSVSREKKESFPLTVTSAQKNPTAFYLCASRGQPNYGYTFGSGTRLTVV.

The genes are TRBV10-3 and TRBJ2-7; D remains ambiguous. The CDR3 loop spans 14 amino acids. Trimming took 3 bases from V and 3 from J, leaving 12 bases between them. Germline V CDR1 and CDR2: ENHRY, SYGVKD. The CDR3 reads CAISDVARNYEQYF. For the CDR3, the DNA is TGTGCCATCAGTGATGTGGCCCGAAACTACGAGCAGTACTTC.

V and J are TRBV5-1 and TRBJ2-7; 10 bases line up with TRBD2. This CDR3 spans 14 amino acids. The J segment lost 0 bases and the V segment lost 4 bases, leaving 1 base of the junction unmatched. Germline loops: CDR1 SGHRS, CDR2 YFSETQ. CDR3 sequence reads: CASSTSGISYEQYF. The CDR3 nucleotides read TGCGCCAGCAGCACTAGCGGGATCTCCTACGAGCAGTACTTC.

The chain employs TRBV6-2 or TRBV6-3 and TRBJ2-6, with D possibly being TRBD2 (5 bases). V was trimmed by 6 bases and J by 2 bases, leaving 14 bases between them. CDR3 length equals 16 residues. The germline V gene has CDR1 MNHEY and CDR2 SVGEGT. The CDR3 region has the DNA TGTGCCAGCAGCCTCCCCCCGGGAACTGGGGCCAACGTCCTGACTTTC. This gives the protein CASSLPPGTGANVLTF.